The clone carrying this T cell receptor (beta chain) was detected only a few times. A read error may produce the germline difference seen at one junction end. CDR1 MGHDK and CDR2 SYGVNS come from the germline V gene. This CDR3 comprises 13 residues. Of the isolated RNA, all was reverse transcribed, and so the sequenced material was expressed TCRB transcripts. Only in-frame clones appear in the TCRdb table, and some are missing; sequencing was by immunoSEQ multiplex PCR. The table records some 410,000 clones, about 15% of them present only once. The data are from a study of beta chain features in type 1 diabetes.

The TCR comes from a man under 40 in good health. Sequencing was carried out using naive CD4+ T cells from blood. The chain is built from TRBV25-1 and TRBJ1-1; D ambiguous. This CDR3 reads CASSEYPLTPQVF. The DNA for the CDR3 is TGTGCCAGCAGTGAATATCCTTTGACTCCCCAGGTTTTT.